The 12 T cell receptor beta chains below were found in one sample sequenced in a study of shared clonotypes between healthy human individuals. Naive CD8 cells, CD45RO-negative and positively selected for CCR7, excluded terminally differentiated effector memory CD45RA+ cells. Repertoires were generated with immunoSEQ multiplex PCR, while TCRdb's copy carries only in-frame clones and drops some. The sample holds nearly 600,000 clones; over 95% are singletons and the top ten take 0.11%. The sample consisted of naive CD8+ T cells sorted from blood. The receptors stem from a woman aged 25 to 39 in good health.

The genes are TRBV28 and TRBJ1-3; D call uncertain. The CDR3 extends over 13 amino acids. The V and J ends lost 5 bases and 2 bases respectively, with 7 bases between them. Germline CDR1 reads MDHEN; CDR2 reads SYDVKM. The CDR3, as DNA: TGTGCCAGCAGTCCGTTTCCTGGAAACACCATATATTTT. This translates into CASSPFPGNTIYF.

The chain employs TRBV6-5 and TRBJ2-5; maybe TRBD1 (5 bases). This CDR3 is 13 amino acids long. Trimming pared 6 bases from V and 5 bases from J, leaving 13 bases between. From germline, CDR1 is MNHEY and CDR2 SVGAGI. The DNA of the CDR3 is TGTGCCAGCAGCTCTCAGGGTGGCGAGACCCAGTACTTC. Protein sequence: CASSSQGGETQYF.

The chain is built from TRBV6-5 and TRBJ2-7, with 10 bases that match TRBD2. In germline, CDR1 is MNHEY, CDR2 SVGAGI. The V gene end was trimmed by 7 bases and the J gene end by 3 bases; junction bases not matched to a gene: 6. The CDR3 sequence is 14 residues long. The CDR3 coding sequence is TGTGCCAGCACCTTAGCGGGAGGAGGCTACGAGCAGTACTTC. It codes for CASTLAGGGYEQYF.

This chain uses TRBV19 with TRBJ2-2; the D gene is possibly TRBD2 (5 bases). Trimming stripped 9 bases from V and 3 bases from J, with 14 bases between. Germline V gene data show CDR1 as LNHDA and CDR2 as SQIVND (reference sequence). The CDR3 is 14 residues long. CDR3 loop: CASQPGRDTGELFF. CDR3 bases: TGTGCCAGCCAACCCGGGCGGGACACCGGGGAGCTGTTTTTT.

The chain links TRBV11-2 to TRBJ2-5; D is ambiguous. The J call may be incorrect, as the DNA end agrees better with TRBJ2-7. The CDR3 consists of 13 residues. Germline CDR1 is SGHAT and CDR2 is FQNNGV. The CDR3 protein is CASSISSAYEQYF. The CDR3 nucleotides are TGTGCCAGCAGCATTTCAAGCGCCTACGAGCAGTACTTC.

The chain carries TRBV2 and TRBJ2-5; D unresolved. This CDR3 has 13 residues. Between the trimmed V and J ends, which lost 7 bases and 4 bases, there was a span of 13 bases. Germline values: CDR1 SNHLY, CDR2 FYNNEI. In nucleotides, the CDR3 is TGTGCCAGCATGGGCAGCAGTTTAGAGACCCAGTACTTC. It encodes CASMGSSLETQYF.

The chain links TRBV6-6 to TRBJ2-1, with D perhaps matching TRBD1 (5 bases). V shed 6 bases and J shed 3 bases, with 15 bases lying between them. CDR1 and CDR2 from the germline V gene are MNHNY and SVGAGI (reference sequence). The CDR3 runs 15 residues. Written as DNA, the CDR3 is TGTGCCAGCAGCCCCCTAGTGACAGTCTACAATGAGCAGTTCTTC. Residues: CASSPLVTVYNEQFF.

The rearrangement links TRBV6-1 to TRBJ2-2; D gene unclear. The germline V gene encodes CDR1 MNHNS and CDR2 SASEGT. The V end was cut by 2 bases, the J end by 2 bases, with 0 bases between. This CDR3 comprises 12 residues. In DNA form, the CDR3 reads TGTGCCAGCAGTGAAAACACCGGGGAGCTGTTTTTT. This sequence encodes CASSENTGELFF.

The V gene is TRBV13, the J gene TRBJ2-5; TRBD2 matches at 8 bases. The CDR3 sequence is 16 residues long. CDR1 is PRHDT and CDR2 is FYEKMQ in the germline V gene (reference sequence). The J segment lost 0 bases and the V segment lost 4 bases, leaving 7 bases of the junction unmatched. The CDR3 is CASSSGLESNQETQYF. CDR3 DNA sequence: TGTGCCAGCAGCTCGGGACTAGAATCCAACCAAGAGACCCAGTACTTC.

This chain joins TRBV5-8 and TRBJ1-4; a possible D gene is TRBD1 (6 bases). The CDR3 extends over 16 amino acids. Germline V gene data show CDR1 as SGHTS and CDR2 as YDEGEE. Trimming removed 4 bases at V and 8 bases at J, with 21 bases between. For the CDR3, the DNA is TGTGCCAGCAGCCCGAAAGACAGGAGAAGGGGCGAAAAACTGTTTTTT. It encodes CASSPKDRRRGEKLFF.

This clone was seen a single time. Other DNA sequences in this sample translate to the same CDR3. The chain couples TRBV27 to TRBJ2-1, with 11 bases that match TRBD2. Germline V gene lookup returns CDR1 MNHEY and CDR2 SMNVEV (reference sequence). The CDR3 loop spans 15 amino acids. The junction had 5 bases not matched to a gene; V was cut back by 5 bases and J by 5 bases. The CDR3 is CASSAGTSGNNEQFF. The DNA of the CDR3 is TGTGCCAGCAGTGCCGGGACTAGCGGAAACAATGAGCAGTTCTTC.

This chain joins TRBV4-1 and TRBJ1-4; no firm D call. The germline V gene has CDR1 MGHRA and CDR2 YSYEKL. This CDR3 comprises 16 residues. V was clipped by 1 base and J by 1 base, with 10 bases between them. CDR3 nucleotide sequence: TGCGCCAGCAGCCAAGTCTTGGTATTAACTAATGAAAAACTGTTTTTT. Translated: CASSQVLVLTNEKLFF.